This entry features one TCR beta chain sequence. Generated by immunoSEQ multiplex PCR, the TCRdb table keeps only in-frame clones and is missing some. Here the sample spans 300,000 to 350,000 clones, about 87% being singletons. This CDR3 region has 15 residues. J gave up 5 bases and V 0 bases, and 6 bases lay outside the gene matches. The germline gives CDR1 SGHRS, CDR2 YFSETQ. This record comes from a study of blood T cell repertoires in COVID-19. Overall study context: Samples representing acute and convalescent COVID-19 were sourced from the United States, Italy and Spain. PBMCs, B-cell-depleted T cells, or T cells were the source of the cDNA or gDNA that made up the material.

Participants, about 18 to 90 years old, spanned 25 or so US areas. What the recovered Cohort 3 donors had was two negative PCRs, clearance, or symptom resolution. The chain links TRBV5-1 to TRBJ2-5; 8 nucleotides align to TRBD2. The receptor comes from a man younger than 45 who had recovered from COVID-19. The specimen was PBMCs or T cells enriched from blood (not recorded which). The CDR3 sequence: CASSLDGGGKETQYF. CDR3 DNA: TGCGCCAGCAGCTTGGATGGCGGGGGGAAGGAGACCCAGTACTTC.